This T cell receptor beta chain stems from a study of CD8 T cells in ankylosing spondylitis. Broader study findings: Some of these motif variants have turned up before, in reports on reactive arthritis synovial fluid and blood.

V lost 6 bases and J lost 1, with 16 bases in between. CDR1 and CDR2 (germline): DFQATT, SNEGSKA (reference sequence). This CDR3 contains 14 residues. Generation of TCR beta libraries employed quantitative 5'-RACE incorporating molecular barcodes. TCRdb reprocessed the 5' RACE reads with MiXCR, giving one entry per CDR3 protein. The table records 180,000 or so distinct CDR3 sequences, around a tenth of them present only once. This clonotype has a count of ten or more. Its antigen is not identified. Input material: blood, either unsorted or a sorted T cell fraction (not recorded which). The origin of this receptor is a male donor with ankylosing spondylitis or in good health (not recorded which). This chain uses TRBV20-1 with TRBJ2-7; D gene unclear. The CDR3 DNA reads as TGCAGTGCAGATCCGGGCTCTAATTCCTACGAGCAGTACTTC. Translation: CSADPGSNSYEQYF.